This T cell receptor beta chain was captured in a study of siplizumab effects on memory and regulatory T cells. Notes on the study in general: On average, roughly 69% of mappable alloreactive CD4+ clones were Treg-derived under siplizumab, against about 25% in controls.

TCRdb's table, derived via immunoSEQ multiplex PCR, lists solely in-frame clones and lacks some. The data show 13,000 to 15,000 clones, approximately 48% seen once. Notes on this clone: Antigen unknown.

Cocultured for over 5 days at 37°C were the mixed lymphocyte reaction cells. The length of the CDR3 is 15 residues. Looked up from germline, CDR1 is SGHRS and CDR2 is YFSETQ. Trimming cost V 0 bases and J 5 bases; bases outside gene matches: 5. The genes are TRBV5-1 and TRBJ2-3; 8 nucleotides match TRBD2. This receptor was taken from a human donor in good health; the cells came from an allogeneic mixed lymphocyte reaction. The sample was CFSE-low (dividing) CD4+ T cells sorted from an allogeneic mixed lymphocyte reaction. The CDR3 coding sequence is TGCGCCAGCAGCTTGGCTGCGGGAGGCTTAGATACGCAGTATTTT. Its protein product is CASSLAAGGLDTQYF.